These 18 T cell receptor beta chains were sequenced from one sample in a study of CD8+ T cells in alopecia areata. The sample's treatment: oral pan-JAK inhibitor, 5-10 mg twice daily. RNA was extracted and reverse transcribed into cDNA as the sequencing template. This table comes from immunoSEQ multiplex PCR, and its TCRdb copy is limited to in-frame clones, with some not included. The sample has around 200,000 clones; about three fifths are singletons. Sample: CD8+ T cells sorted from blood, taken at week 24, from a patient treated with tofacitinib. Receptors originate from a human donor with alopecia areata.

The V gene is TRBV29-1, the J gene TRBJ1-2; possible D gene TRBD1, 6 bases. Germline values: CDR1 SQVTM, CDR2 ANQGSEA. Trimming left V 3 bases short and J 8 bases short, with 16 bases between. The CDR3 is 13 residues long. Here the CDR3 reads CSVEEPGAGGYTF. Here the CDR3 DNA reads TGCAGCGTTGAGGAGCCGGGGGCGGGAGGCTACACCTTC.

This chain links TRBV6-5 with TRBJ1-2; 8 bases align to TRBD1. CDR1 MNHEY and CDR2 SVGAGI come from the germline V gene. The CDR3 runs 13 residues. J gave up 6 bases and V 6 bases, and 6 bases lay outside the gene matches. The CDR3 sequence: CASSNRGSDGYTF. The CDR3 DNA sequence: TGTGCCAGCAGCAACAGGGGGTCGGATGGCTACACCTTC.

J is TRBJ2-3 and V is TRBV15; D might be TRBD1 (6 bases). Per the germline V gene, CDR1 is LNHNV and CDR2 is YYDKDF (reference sequence). The CDR3 totals 14 residues. V was cut by 4 bases and J by 1 base, with 9 bases left in between. The CDR3 spells CATSIQGRTDTQYF. The DNA for the CDR3 is TGTGCCACCAGCATACAGGGACGCACAGATACGCAGTATTTT.

The V and J genes are TRBV2 and TRBJ2-5; 7 bases map to TRBD2. The length of the CDR3 is 13 residues. Looked up from germline, CDR1 is SNHLY and CDR2 is FYNNEI. Unmatched junction bases numbered 9, after V lost 8 bases and J lost 6 bases. CDR3 region: CASPGRGGQTQYF. CDR3 nucleotides: TGTGCCAGCCCGGGGAGGGGCGGTCAGACCCAGTACTTC.

The V and J genes are TRBV5-1 and TRBJ1-2; D unresolved. The CDR3 loop spans 15 amino acids. V shed 1 base and J shed 4 bases, with 14 bases lying between them. Germline CDR1 SGHRS, CDR2 YFSETQ. The CDR3, as DNA: TGCGCCAGCAGCTTGTTCAGCATTTCGGGCTATGGCTACACCTTC. Its translation is CASSLFSISGYGYTF. The complete variable domain, with remaining parts taken from reference TRBV5-1 and TRBJ1-2, reads KAGVTQTPRYLIKTRGQQVTLSCSPISGHRSVSWYQQTPGQGLQFLFEYFSETQRNKGNFPGRFSGRQFSNSRSEMNVSTLELGDSALYLCASSLFSISGYGYTFGSGTRLTVV.

The V call is TRBV30, the J call TRBJ1-6, with D unresolved. CDR1 and CDR2 from the germline V gene are GTSNPN and SVGIG (reference sequence). The CDR3 loop spans 14 amino acids. The ends were cut back, 0 bases at V and 7 bases at J, with 10 bases in the middle. CDR3 amino acids: CAWSVSPANSPLHF. The CDR3 region has the DNA TGTGCCTGGAGTGTATCGCCTGCCAATTCACCCCTCCACTTT.

The V call is TRBV5-1, the J call TRBJ2-7; unclear D gene. This CDR3 contains 16 residues. Looked up from germline, CDR1 is SGHRS and CDR2 is YFSETQ. Trimming shortened V by 4 bases and J by 0 bases, and 17 bases separated the two germline ends. The CDR3 nucleotides read TGCGCCAGCAGCCCCCGACCGGGTGTAACCTCCTACGAGCAGTACTTC. Its protein is CASSPRPGVTSYEQYF.

The chain links TRBV30 to TRBJ2-3, with unresolved D. The CDR3 spans 14 residues. The ends were cut back, 1 base at V and 6 bases at J, with 14 bases in the middle. Germline V CDR1 and CDR2: GTSNPN, SVGIG (reference sequence). The CDR3 coding sequence is TGTGCCTGGAGTGCCGGCCACGGTATTGATACGCAGTATTTT. This sequence encodes CAWSAGHGIDTQYF.

The chain joins TRBV10-3 to TRBJ2-3; TRBD1 might be the D (6 bases). The CDR3 has 13 amino acids. Trimming took 11 bases from V and 2 from J, leaving 14 bases between them. Germline V gene sequence: CDR1 ENHRY, CDR2 SYGVKD. The CDR3 nucleotides read TGTGCCGCCGTGGGACAACCCACAGATACGCAGTATTTT. As protein: CAAVGQPTDTQYF.

This clone occurred a few times. The DNA of the CDR3 is TGTGCCTGGAGTGGCCGGGGAGGGGGGAAACTGTTTTTT. Translation gives CAWSGRGGGKLFF. The chain recombines TRBV30 with TRBJ1-4; tentative D call: TRBD1 (6 bases). V dropped 1 base and J dropped 11 bases, with 14 bases sitting between them. The CDR3 runs 13 residues. The germline gives CDR1 GTSNPN, CDR2 SVGIG (reference sequence).

This clone appeared a few times. The genes are TRBV4-2 and TRBJ2-3; maybe TRBD2 (6 bases). The CDR3 covers 18 residues. Germline lookup yields CDR1 LGHNA and CDR2 YNFKEQ. Trimming cost V 0 bases and J 2 bases, with 18 bases left between them. In DNA form, the CDR3 reads TGTGCCAGCAGCCAAGAAGTATGGCGGGGTGGGTTCACAGATACGCAGTATTTT. Protein product: CASSQEVWRGGFTDTQYF.

This clone was detected only a few times. This chain's CDR3 is CASSLGTNPEAFF. DNA of the CDR3: TGTGCCAGCAGCCTAGGGACAAATCCTGAAGCTTTCTTT. The V gene is TRBV7-9, the J gene TRBJ1-1; tentatively, D is TRBD1 (6 bases). The germline V gene has CDR1 SEHNR and CDR2 FQNEAQ (reference sequence). The CDR3 loop spans 13 amino acids. The V gene lost 5 bases and the J gene lost 6 bases, with 13 bases spanning the gap.

CDR3 sequence (DNA): TGTGCCAGCAGTCCGACTAGCGGCTTATACAATGAGCAGTTCTTC. Its protein product is CASSPTSGLYNEQFF. V and J are TRBV27 and TRBJ2-1; 9 nucleotides match TRBD2. CDR3 length: 15 amino acids. Germline trimming cut 5 bases from V and 4 bases from J; bases unmatched to any gene: 6. Germline loops: CDR1 MNHEY, CDR2 SMNVEV (reference sequence).

Note on this clone: The sample contains more than one DNA sequence encoding this CDR3. The CDR3 loop is CASSFGTAMNTEAFF. The CDR3 DNA follows: TGTGCCAGCAGCTTCGGGACAGCCATGAACACTGAAGCTTTCTTT. V gene TRBV5-6 combines with J gene TRBJ1-1, with 7 positions matching TRBD1. Germline CDR1 is SGHDT and CDR2 is YYEEEE. V dropped 2 bases and J dropped 0; count of bases not matched to a gene: 4. There are 15 residues in the CDR3.

This clone was detected many times. V usage is TRBV7-8 and J usage is TRBJ1-4; D is undetermined. CDR1 SGHVS and CDR2 FQNEAQ come from the germline V gene. Trimming stripped 2 bases from V and 5 bases from J, with 9 bases between. CDR3 length equals 14 residues. The CDR3 DNA sequence: TGTGCCAGCAGCTTAAACGGATTAAATGAAAAACTGTTTTTT. This encodes CASSLNGLNEKLFF.

This chain connects TRBV29-1 to TRBJ2-1, with TRBD2 matching 14 bases. This CDR3 region has 16 residues. CDR1 is SQVTM, CDR2 ANQGSEA, per germline. The V gene end was trimmed by 6 bases and the J gene end by 0 bases; junction bases not matched to a gene: 4. The CDR3 is CSVAGTSGSSYNEQFF. CDR3 coding DNA: TGCAGCGTCGCCGGGACTAGCGGGAGCTCCTACAATGAGCAGTTCTTC.

The chain couples TRBV5-6 to TRBJ2-2; possibly TRBD1 for D (6 bases). Germline CDR1 and CDR2: SGHDT and YYEEEE. The CDR3 is made up of 16 amino acids. Trimming removed 2 bases at V and 5 bases at J, with 16 bases between. The CDR3 DNA follows: TGTGCCAGCAGCTTTCCGGGACAAGATGCTACCGGGGAGCTGTTTTTT. Protein sequence: CASSFPGQDATGELFF. The full variable domain, with the rest looked up from reference TRBV5-6 and TRBJ2-2, is DAGVTQSPTHLIKTRGQQVTLRCSPKSGHDTVSWYQQALGQGPQFIFQYYEEEERQRGNFPDRFSGHQFPNYSSELNVNALLLGDSALYLCASSFPGQDATGELFFGEGSRLTVL.

This clone was seen a few times. V usage is TRBV23-1 and J usage is TRBJ1-5; tentative D call: TRBD1 (6 bases). TRBV23-1 is an ORF, and what it does is uncertain. The CDR3 sequence is 16 residues long. The ends were cut back, 0 bases at V and 3 bases at J, with 12 bases in the middle. For the CDR3, the DNA is TGCGCCAGCAGTCAATCGATGTCAGGGGCCAATCAGCCCCAGCATTTT. This encodes CASSQSMSGANQPQHF.